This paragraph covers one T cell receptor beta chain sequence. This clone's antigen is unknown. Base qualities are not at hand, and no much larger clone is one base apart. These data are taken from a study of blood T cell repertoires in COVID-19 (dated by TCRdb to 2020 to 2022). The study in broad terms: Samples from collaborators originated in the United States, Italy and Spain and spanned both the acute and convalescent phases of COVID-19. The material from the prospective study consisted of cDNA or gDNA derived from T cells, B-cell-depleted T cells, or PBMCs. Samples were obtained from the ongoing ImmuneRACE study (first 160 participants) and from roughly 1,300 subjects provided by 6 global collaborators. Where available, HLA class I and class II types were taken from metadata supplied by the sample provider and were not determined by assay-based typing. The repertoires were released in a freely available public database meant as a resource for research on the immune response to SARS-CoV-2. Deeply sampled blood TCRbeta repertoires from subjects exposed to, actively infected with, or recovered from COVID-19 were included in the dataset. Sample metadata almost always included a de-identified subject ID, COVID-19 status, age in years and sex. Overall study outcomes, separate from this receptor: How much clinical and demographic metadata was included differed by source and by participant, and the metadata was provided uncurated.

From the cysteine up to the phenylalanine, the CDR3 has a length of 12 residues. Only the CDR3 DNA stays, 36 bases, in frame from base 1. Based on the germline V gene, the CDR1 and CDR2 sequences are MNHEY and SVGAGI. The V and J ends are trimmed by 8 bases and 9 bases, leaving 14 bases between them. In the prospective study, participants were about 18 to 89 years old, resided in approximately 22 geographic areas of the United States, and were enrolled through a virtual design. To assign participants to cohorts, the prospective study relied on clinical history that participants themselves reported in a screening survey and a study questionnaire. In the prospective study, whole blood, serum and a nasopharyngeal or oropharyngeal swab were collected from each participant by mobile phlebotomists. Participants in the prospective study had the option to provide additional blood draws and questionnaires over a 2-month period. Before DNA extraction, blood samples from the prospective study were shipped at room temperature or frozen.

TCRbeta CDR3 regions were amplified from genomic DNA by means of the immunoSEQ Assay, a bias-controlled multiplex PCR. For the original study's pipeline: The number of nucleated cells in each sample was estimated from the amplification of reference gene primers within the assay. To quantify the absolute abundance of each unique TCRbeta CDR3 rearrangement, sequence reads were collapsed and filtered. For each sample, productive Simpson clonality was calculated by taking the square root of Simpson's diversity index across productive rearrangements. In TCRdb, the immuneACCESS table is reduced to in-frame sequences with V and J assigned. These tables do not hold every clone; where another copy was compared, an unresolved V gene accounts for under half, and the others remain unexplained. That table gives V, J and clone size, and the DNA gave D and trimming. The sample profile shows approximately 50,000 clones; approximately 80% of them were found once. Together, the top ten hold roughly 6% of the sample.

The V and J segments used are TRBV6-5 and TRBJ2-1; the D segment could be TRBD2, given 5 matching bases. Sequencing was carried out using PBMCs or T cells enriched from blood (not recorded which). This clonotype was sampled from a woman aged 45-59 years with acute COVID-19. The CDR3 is CASEDSAVEQFF. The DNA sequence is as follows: TGTGCCAGCGAGGACTCCGCTGTTGAGCAGTTCTTC.